A single sample gave rise to the 16 T cell receptor beta chains below, sequenced in a study of T cell repertoires in cytomegalovirus infection. One entry per CDR3 protein results from TCRdb running MiXCR on the reads. The sample has about 250,000 distinct CDR3 sequences; around 12% are singletons. The material sequenced was PBMCs. Receptor source: a human donor in good health (CMV status not recorded). Some clones in this sample may be carry-over from other donors' samples.

The genes are TRBV7-3 and TRBJ2-3; 9 bases line up with TRBD2. Germline CDR1 reads SGHTA; CDR2 reads FQGTGA. The CDR3 covers 17 residues. V dropped 5 bases and J dropped 4; count of bases not matched to a gene: 13. CDR3 DNA: TGTGCCAGCAGCCGCTCCCGACTAGCGGAGGGGGCAGATACGCAGTATTTT. This translates into CASSRSRLAEGADTQYF.

This chain joins TRBV11-1 and TRBJ2-6; TRBD1 is a possible D gene (5 bases). The germline gives CDR1 SGHAT, CDR2 FQDESV (reference sequence). The CDR3 spans 18 residues. V lost 3 bases, J lost 0 bases, and 15 bases lay in between. The CDR3 nucleotides read TGTGCCAGCAGCTTGACAGCGTCCCATCACTCTGGGGCCAACGTCCTGACTTTC. It codes for CASSLTASHHSGANVLTF.

This rearrangement joins TRBV7-9 to TRBJ2-7, with TRBD1 matching 10 bases. There are 16 residues in the CDR3. The trim removed 1 base at V and 3 bases at J, leaving 6 bases unmatched. Germline values: CDR1 SEHNR, CDR2 FQNEAQ (reference sequence). CDR3 nucleotide sequence: TGTGCCAGCAGCTTAGGGGGGACAGGGGTTTACTACGAGCAGTACTTC. Encoded protein: CASSLGGTGVYYEQYF.

This clonotype was counted ten times or more. The V gene is TRBV28, the J gene TRBJ2-7, with D perhaps matching TRBD2 (7 bases). CDR1 and CDR2 (germline): MDHEN, SYDVKM. The CDR3 has 14 residues. V lost 8 bases to trimming and J lost 4 bases, with 18 bases between them. The CDR3 DNA sequence: TGTGCCAGCCAAGGGGGGGACACCCTTTACGAGCAGTACTTC. Translation gives CASQGGDTLYEQYF.

This clonotype appeared many times. The chain couples TRBV11-2 to TRBJ2-3; no clear D gene. Germline CDR1 SGHAT, CDR2 FQNNGV. V lost 0 bases to trimming and J lost 2 bases, with 6 bases between them. The CDR3 covers 14 residues. This CDR3 reads CASSLEVYTDTQYF. The CDR3 coding sequence is TGTGCCAGCAGCTTAGAGGTCTACACAGATACGCAGTATTTT.

The rearrangement links TRBV30 to TRBJ1-4, with D unclear. V lost 3 bases and J lost 0, with 17 bases in between. Per germline, CDR1 GTSNPN and CDR2 SVGIG (reference sequence). The CDR3 is 17 amino acids. For the CDR3, the DNA is TGTGCCTGGAGCAGACAATCACCGGTAGCAACTAATGAAAAACTGTTTTTT. Encoded protein: CAWSRQSPVATNEKLFF. The full variable domain, completed using reference TRBV30 and TRBJ1-4, is SQTIHQWPATLVQPVGSPLSLECTVEGTSNPNLYWYRQAAGRGLQLLFYSVGIGQISSEVPQNLSASRPQDRQFILSSKKLLLSDSGFYLCAWSRQSPVATNEKLFFGSGTQLSVL.

This clonotype was counted at least ten times. The chain recombines TRBV11-3 with TRBJ2-1; 12 nucleotides agree with TRBD2. The trim removed 0 bases at V and 3 bases at J, leaving 3 bases unmatched. The CDR3 is made up of 17 amino acids. Looked up from germline, CDR1 is SGHNT and CDR2 is YENEEA. CDR3 bases: TGTGCCAGCAGCTTAGAGACTAGCGGGAGCTTCTACAATGAGCAGTTCTTC. It yields the protein CASSLETSGSFYNEQFF.

This clonotype showed up just a few times. The CDR3 spells CAWSVGTGEQFF. Here the CDR3 DNA reads TGTGCCTGGAGTGTAGGCACAGGTGAGCAGTTCTTC. The chain links TRBV30 to TRBJ2-1; TRBD1 is a possible D gene (5 bases). This CDR3 region has 12 residues. V was trimmed by 0 bases and J by 9 bases, leaving 9 bases between them. Germline V gene data show CDR1 as GTSNPN and CDR2 as SVGIG (reference sequence).

This clonotype occurred many times. The genes are TRBV19 and TRBJ1-2; 7 bases are a match to TRBD1. V lost 8 bases to trimming and J lost 0 bases; unmatched junction nucleotides: 9. The CDR3 is made up of 15 amino acids. CDR1 LNHDA and CDR2 SQIVND come from the germline V gene (reference sequence). The CDR3 nucleotides read TGTGCCAGTCACCAGGGGACAGCTCCTAACTATGGCTACACCTTC. It codes for CASHQGTAPNYGYTF.

This clonotype was counted ten times or more. The chain has TRBV7-2 and TRBJ2-1; TRBD2 matches 12 bases. After removal of 5 bases from V and 7 bases from J, the junction contained 6 bases not matched to a gene. The germline V gene has CDR1 SGHTA and CDR2 FQGNSA. The CDR3 contains 15 residues. The CDR3 spells CASSPSGGARNEQFF. The DNA for the CDR3 is TGTGCCAGCAGCCCTAGCGGGGGGGCAAGAAATGAGCAGTTCTTC.

This clonotype was observed many times. The chain joins TRBV7-9 to TRBJ2-1, with a tentative D call TRBD2 (6 bases). The CDR3 totals 15 residues. Germline V gene data show CDR1 as SEHNR and CDR2 as FQNEAQ (reference sequence). Trimming cost V 4 bases and J 6 bases, with 16 bases left between them. The CDR3: CASSSTRENGNEQFF. DNA for the CDR3: TGTGCCAGCAGCTCAACCCGGGAGAATGGCAATGAGCAGTTCTTC.

The chain carries TRBV6-1 and TRBJ2-7, with TRBD1 identical over 10 bases. This CDR3 is built from 13 residues. With V trimmed by 6 bases and J by 4 bases, 3 bases remained unmatched. Germline values: CDR1 MNHNS, CDR2 SASEGT. CDR3 loop: CASSGTGVYEQYF. The CDR3 bases are TGTGCCAGCAGCGGGACAGGGGTATACGAGCAGTACTTC.

The chain links TRBV5-1 to TRBJ2-1, with TRBD2 as a possible D gene (5 bases). The CDR3 is made up of 13 amino acids. CDR1 SGHRS and CDR2 YFSETQ come from the germline V gene. Trimming stripped 3 bases from V and 6 bases from J, with 10 bases between. The CDR3 region has the DNA TGCGCCAGCAGCTCACCCGAGGGCAATGAGCAGTTCTTC. It encodes CASSSPEGNEQFF.

In the case of this clonotype: A read error may produce the germline difference seen at one junction end. The rearrangement uses TRBV28 and TRBJ2-7; 8 nucleotides align to TRBD2. The CDR3 extends over 15 amino acids. Germline lookup yields CDR1 MDHEN and CDR2 SYDVKM. The CDR3 region has the DNA TGTTCCAGCAGACCAAGCGGGAGACAGTCCTACGAGCAGTACTTC. This gives the protein CSSRPSGRQSYEQYF.

This clonotype appeared many times. The V gene is TRBV5-5, the J gene TRBJ2-3; D not certain. The CDR3 is made up of 15 amino acids. Per the germline V gene, CDR1 is SGHKS and CDR2 is YYEKEE (reference sequence). Trimming cost V 0 bases and J 6 bases, with 14 bases left between them. The CDR3 spells CASSLEARGVDTQYF. As DNA, the CDR3 is TGTGCCAGCAGCTTGGAGGCACGAGGAGTCGATACGCAGTATTTT.

This clonotype has a handful of counts. This chain connects TRBV2 to TRBJ2-2; D possibly matches TRBD1 or TRBD2 (5 bases each). CDR3 length equals 14 residues. Trimming left V 7 bases short and J 4 bases short, with 13 bases between. CDR1 is SNHLY, CDR2 FYNNEI, per germline. The CDR3 DNA follows: TGTGCCAGCACTACCGAGGGGCCCACCGGGGAGCTGTTTTTT. Residues: CASTTEGPTGELFF. Variable domain in full (rest from reference TRBV2 and TRBJ2-2): EPEVTQTPSHQVTQMGQEVILRCVPISNHLYFYWYRQILGQKVEFLVSFYNNEISEKSEIFDDQFSVERPDGSNFTLKIRSTKLEDSAMYFCASTTEGPTGELFFGEGSRLTVL.